This T cell receptor beta chain was captured by sequencing in a study of CD8+CD57+ T cells in acquired aplastic anemia. In the study overall: On average, sorted CD4+ and CD8+ cells gave roughly 3 ug of DNA. There were 11 million or so reads, on average, for CD4+ cells from healthy donors.

The trim removed 3 bases at V and 4 bases at J, leaving 10 bases unmatched. This CDR3 comprises 16 residues. The germline V gene has CDR1 SGHTA and CDR2 FQGNSA. Whole-study findings and limits: Controls did not differ significantly from patients in CD8+ Simpson's diversity. Patients and controls turned out to have roughly 31 CD8+ CDR3 sequences in common.

A note on this clonotype: Its antigen is unknown.

Template material for TCR beta VDJ and CDR3 profiling consisted of genomic DNA. TCRdb re-called the reads with MiXCR, one entry per CDR3 protein. In the table there are around 200,000 distinct CDR3 sequences, approximately 50% of which are singletons. The V gene is TRBV7-2, the J gene TRBJ2-7; 9 bases map to TRBD2. This TCR derives from a human donor in good health, serving as a control. The sequenced material came from sorted CD4+, CD8+, or CD8+CD57+ T cells (not recorded which) from PBMCs. CDR3 loop: CASSFGSGGINYEQYF. In DNA, the CDR3 is TGTGCCAGCAGCTTCGGTAGCGGGGGAATTAATTACGAGCAGTACTTC.